This T cell receptor beta chain was retrieved from a study of cytomegalovirus exposure and HLA in healthy donors. As for the study in general: Across a few hundred genotyped donors, 81% landed in the Caucasian-associated ancestry cluster. Notes on the study in general: Presence/absence analyses treated sequencing depth as roughly uniform across donors. Productive status was seen about 87% or about 30% of the time for most TCR beta V segments in an earlier analysis.

With 60 Vbeta and 13 Jbeta primers, the PCR was carried out. Clones were read by immunoSEQ multiplex PCR, and TCRdb kept only the in-frame ones, dropping some. The sample consists of 200,000 or so clones, 80% to 85% of them appearing once. CDR1 and CDR2 from the germline V gene are SGHRS and YFSETQ. This CDR3 is 12 amino acids long. With 2 bases clipped from V and 15 bases from J, the junction kept 7 bases outside the gene matches. A remark on this clone: Its antigen is as yet unknown.

The source of this sequence is a woman under 30 in good health and CMV-seropositive. The sequenced sample was PBMCs. The chain has TRBV5-1 and TRBJ2-1; TRBD1 matches 8 bases. The CDR3 here is CASSLWGQEVFF. CDR3 bases: TGCGCCAGCAGCTTATGGGGACAGGAGGTGTTCTTC.